Here is one T cell receptor (beta chain) with its context. Repertoires were generated with immunoSEQ multiplex PCR, while TCRdb's copy carries only in-frame clones and drops some. The data show 90,000 to 100,000 clones, 88% seen once. Looked up from germline, CDR1 is SGDLS and CDR2 is YYNGEE. The length of the CDR3 is 13 residues. The V end lost 1 base, the J end lost 5 bases, and 10 bases lay between the germline ends. The sample comes from a study of identifying expanded T cells in peripheral blood. This sequence originates from a person between 18 and 70 years old in good health. What was sequenced was blood. The chain joins TRBV9 to TRBJ2-7; D uncertain. CDR3 sequence reads: CASSVRPWNEQYF. As DNA, the CDR3 is TGTGCCAGCAGCGTACGACCCTGGAACGAGCAGTACTTC.